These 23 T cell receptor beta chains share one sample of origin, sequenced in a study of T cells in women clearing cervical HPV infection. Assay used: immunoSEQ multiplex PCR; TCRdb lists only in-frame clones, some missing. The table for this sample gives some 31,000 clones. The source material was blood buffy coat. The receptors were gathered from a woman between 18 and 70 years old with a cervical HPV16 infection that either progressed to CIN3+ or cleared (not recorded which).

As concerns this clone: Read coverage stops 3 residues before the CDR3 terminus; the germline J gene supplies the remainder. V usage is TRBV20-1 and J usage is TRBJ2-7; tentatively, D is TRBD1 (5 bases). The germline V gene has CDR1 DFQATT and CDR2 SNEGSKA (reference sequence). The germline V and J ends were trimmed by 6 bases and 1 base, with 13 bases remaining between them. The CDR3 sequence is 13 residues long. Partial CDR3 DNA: TGCAGTGCCGCTGGACATAATTCCTACGAG. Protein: CSAAGHNSYE. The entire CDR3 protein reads CSAAGHNSYEQYF.

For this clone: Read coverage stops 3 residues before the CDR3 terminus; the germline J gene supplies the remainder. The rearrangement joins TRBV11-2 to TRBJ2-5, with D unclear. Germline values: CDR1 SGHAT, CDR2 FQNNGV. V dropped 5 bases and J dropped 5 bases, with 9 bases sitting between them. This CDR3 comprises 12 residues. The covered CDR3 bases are TGTGCCAGCAGCCCCTACTGGGAGACC. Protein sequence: CASSPYWET. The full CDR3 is CASSPYWETQYF.

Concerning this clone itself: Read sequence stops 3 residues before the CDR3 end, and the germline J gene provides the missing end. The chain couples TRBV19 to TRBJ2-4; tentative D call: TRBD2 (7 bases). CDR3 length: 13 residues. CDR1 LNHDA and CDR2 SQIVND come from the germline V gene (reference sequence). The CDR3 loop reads CASHAGAQGGQYF. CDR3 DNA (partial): TGTGCCAGTCATGCGGGGGCGCAAGGTGGT.

The CDR3 DNA, read in part, is TGTGCCAGCAGCCAAAGGACAGGGCTATATGAAAAG. Its protein is CASSQRTGLYEK. The CDR3 in full is CASSQRTGLYEKLFF. The V and J genes are TRBV7-6 and TRBJ2-2, with TRBD1 matching 8 bases. The CDR3 end is not reached by the read, which stops 3 residues before it; the germline J gene fills it in. Germline CDR1 reads SGHVS; CDR2 reads FNYEAQ. The CDR3 is 15 residues long.

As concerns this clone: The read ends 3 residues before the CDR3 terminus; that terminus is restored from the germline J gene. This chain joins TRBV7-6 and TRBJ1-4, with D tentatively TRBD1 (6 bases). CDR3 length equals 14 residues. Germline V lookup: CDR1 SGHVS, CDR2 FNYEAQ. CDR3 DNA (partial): TGTGCCAGCAGTCTCCAGGGGTACAATTCACCA. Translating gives CASSLQGYNSP. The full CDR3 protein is CASSLQGYNSPLFF.

CDR3 residues: CASSLSPVAEAFF. The part of the CDR3 DNA that was read is TGTGCCAGCAGCTTATCCCCGGTCGCTGAA. The gene calls are TRBV11-2 and TRBJ1-1; D is unclear. The missing CDR3 end, 3 residues past where the read stops, is filled in from the germline J gene. With 2 bases removed from V and 6 bases from J, the gap between germline ends came to 10 bases. From germline, CDR1 is SGHAT and CDR2 FQNNGV. CDR3 length: 13 residues. Drawing the rest from reference TRBV11-2 and TRBJ1-1, the complete variable domain is EAGVAQSPRYKIIEKRQSVAFWCNPISGHATLYWYQQILGQGPKLLIQFQNNGVVDDSQLPKDRFSAERLKGVDSTLKIQPAKLEDSAVYLCASSLSPVAEAFFGQGTRLTVV.

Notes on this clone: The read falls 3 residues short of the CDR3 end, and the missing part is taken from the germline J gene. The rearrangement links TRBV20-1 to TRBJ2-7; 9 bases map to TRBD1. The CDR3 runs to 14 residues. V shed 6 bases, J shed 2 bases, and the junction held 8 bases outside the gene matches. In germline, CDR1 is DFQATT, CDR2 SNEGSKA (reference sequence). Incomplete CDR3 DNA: TGCAGTGCCCCTGGACAGGGGATCGCCTACGAG. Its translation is CSAPGQGIAYE. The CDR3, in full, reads CSAPGQGIAYEQYF.

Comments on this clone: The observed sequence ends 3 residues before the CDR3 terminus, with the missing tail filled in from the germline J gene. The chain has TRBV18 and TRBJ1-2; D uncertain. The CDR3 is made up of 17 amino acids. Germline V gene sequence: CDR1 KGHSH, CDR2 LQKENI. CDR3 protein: CASSPLSSGSHGDTYTF. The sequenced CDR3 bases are TGTGCCAGCTCACCATTGTCTAGCGGGTCCCACGGAGATACC.

CDR3 sequence: CASSSTGKGTQYF. The sequenced CDR3 bases are TGTGCCAGCAGTTCCACGGGGAAGGGGACC. The V call is TRBV6-2 or TRBV6-3, the J call TRBJ2-5; TRBD2 is a possible D gene (5 bases). The read finishes 3 residues shy of the CDR3 end, and the germline J gene is used to complete it. CDR1 and CDR2 from the germline V gene are MNHEY and SVGEGT. V shed 4 bases and J shed 7 bases, with 13 bases lying between them. The CDR3 runs to 13 residues.

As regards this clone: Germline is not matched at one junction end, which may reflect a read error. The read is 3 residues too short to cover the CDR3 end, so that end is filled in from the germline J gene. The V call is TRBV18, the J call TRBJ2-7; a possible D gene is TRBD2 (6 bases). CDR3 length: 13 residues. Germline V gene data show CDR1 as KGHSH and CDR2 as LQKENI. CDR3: CASAPIAAYEQYF. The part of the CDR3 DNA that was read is TGTGCCAGCGCACCAATAGCGGCATACGAG.

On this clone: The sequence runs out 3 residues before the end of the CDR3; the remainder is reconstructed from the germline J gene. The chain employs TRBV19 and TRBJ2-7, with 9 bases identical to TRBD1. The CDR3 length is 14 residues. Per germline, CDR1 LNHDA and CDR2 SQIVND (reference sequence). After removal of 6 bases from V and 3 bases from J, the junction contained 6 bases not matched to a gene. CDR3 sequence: CASSPQGANYEQYF. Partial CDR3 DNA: TGTGCCAGTAGCCCACAGGGGGCCAACTACGAG.

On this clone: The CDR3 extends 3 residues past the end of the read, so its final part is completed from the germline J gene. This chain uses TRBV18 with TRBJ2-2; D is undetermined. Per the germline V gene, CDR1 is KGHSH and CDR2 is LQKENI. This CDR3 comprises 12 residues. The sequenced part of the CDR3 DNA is TGTGCCAGCTCACCCGGTGATGAAAAG. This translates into CASSPGDEK. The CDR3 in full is CASSPGDEKLFF.

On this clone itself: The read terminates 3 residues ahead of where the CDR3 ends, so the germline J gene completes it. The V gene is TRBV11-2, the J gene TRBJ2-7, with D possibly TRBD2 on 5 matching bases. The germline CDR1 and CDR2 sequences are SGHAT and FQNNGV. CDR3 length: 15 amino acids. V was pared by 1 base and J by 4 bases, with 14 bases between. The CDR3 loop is CASSLVQLAVYEQYF. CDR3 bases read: TGTGCCAGCAGCTTAGTTCAGCTAGCAGTTTACGAG.

The chain's CDR3 is CASSPTGGGTEAFF. The CDR3 DNA, read in part, is TGTGCCAGCTCACCAACGGGGGGGGGCACTGAA. The rearrangement links TRBV18 to TRBJ1-1; possible D gene TRBD1, 5 bases. The CDR3 goes on 3 residues after the read ends, and that part is filled in from the germline J gene. Trimming took 2 bases from V and 4 from J, leaving 11 bases between them. Germline V gives CDR1 KGHSH, CDR2 LQKENI. This CDR3 is built from 14 residues.

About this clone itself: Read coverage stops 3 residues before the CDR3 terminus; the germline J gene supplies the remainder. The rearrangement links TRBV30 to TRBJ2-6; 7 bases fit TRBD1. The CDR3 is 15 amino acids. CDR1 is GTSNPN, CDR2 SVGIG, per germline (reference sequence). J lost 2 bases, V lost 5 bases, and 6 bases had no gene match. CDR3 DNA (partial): TGTGCCTGGGGATACAGGGGCGCTGGGGCCAACGTC. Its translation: CAWGYRGAGANV. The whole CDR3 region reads CAWGYRGAGANVLTF.

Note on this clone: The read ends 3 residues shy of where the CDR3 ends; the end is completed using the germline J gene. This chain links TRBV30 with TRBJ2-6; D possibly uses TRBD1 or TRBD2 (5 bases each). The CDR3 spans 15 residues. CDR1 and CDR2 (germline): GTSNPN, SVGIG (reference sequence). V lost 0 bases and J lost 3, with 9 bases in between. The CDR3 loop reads CAWSVPGSGANVLTF. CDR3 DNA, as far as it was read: TGTGCCTGGAGTGTACCAGGGAGTGGGGCCAACGTC.

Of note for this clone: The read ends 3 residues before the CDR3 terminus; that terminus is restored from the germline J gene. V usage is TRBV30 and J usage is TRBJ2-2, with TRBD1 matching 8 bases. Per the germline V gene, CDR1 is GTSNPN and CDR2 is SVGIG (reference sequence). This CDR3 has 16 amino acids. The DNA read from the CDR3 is TGTGCCTGGGTGGACAGGGTTTCTTCTCGGGATGAAAAG. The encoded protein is CAWVDRVSSRDEK. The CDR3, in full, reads CAWVDRVSSRDEKLFF.

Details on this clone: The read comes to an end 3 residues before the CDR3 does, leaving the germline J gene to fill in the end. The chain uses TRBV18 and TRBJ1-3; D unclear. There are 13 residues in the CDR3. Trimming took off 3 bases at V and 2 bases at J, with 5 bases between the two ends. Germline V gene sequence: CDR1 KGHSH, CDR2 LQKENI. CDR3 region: CASSPRPGNTIYF. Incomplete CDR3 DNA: TGTGCCAGCTCACCGCGGCCTGGAAACACC.

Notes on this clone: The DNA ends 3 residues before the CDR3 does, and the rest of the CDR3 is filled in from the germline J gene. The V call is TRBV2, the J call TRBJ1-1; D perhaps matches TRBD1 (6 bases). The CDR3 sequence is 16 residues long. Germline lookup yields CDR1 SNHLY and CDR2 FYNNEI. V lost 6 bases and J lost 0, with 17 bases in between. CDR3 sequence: CASSALLGQMNTEAFF. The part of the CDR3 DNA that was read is TGTGCCAGCAGCGCACTGTTGGGACAAATGAACACTGAA.

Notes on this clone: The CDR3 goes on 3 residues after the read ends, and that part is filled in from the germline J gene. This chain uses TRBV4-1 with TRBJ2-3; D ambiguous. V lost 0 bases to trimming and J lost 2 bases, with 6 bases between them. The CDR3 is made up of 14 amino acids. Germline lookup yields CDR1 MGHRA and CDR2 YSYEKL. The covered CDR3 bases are TGCGCCAGCAGCCAAGATTCGGTCACAGATACG. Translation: CASSQDSVTDT. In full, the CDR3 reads CASSQDSVTDTQYF.

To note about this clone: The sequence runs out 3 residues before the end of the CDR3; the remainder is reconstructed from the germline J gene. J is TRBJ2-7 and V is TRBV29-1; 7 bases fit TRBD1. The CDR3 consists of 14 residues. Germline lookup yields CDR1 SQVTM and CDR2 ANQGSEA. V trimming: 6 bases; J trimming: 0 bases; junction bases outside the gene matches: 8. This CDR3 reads CSVTTGVTSYEQYF. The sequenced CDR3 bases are TGCAGCGTCACCACAGGGGTCACCTCCTACGAG.

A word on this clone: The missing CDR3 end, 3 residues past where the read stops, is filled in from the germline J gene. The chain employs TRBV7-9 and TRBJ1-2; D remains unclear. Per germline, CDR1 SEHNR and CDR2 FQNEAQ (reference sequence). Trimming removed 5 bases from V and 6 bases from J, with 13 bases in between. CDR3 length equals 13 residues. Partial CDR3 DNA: TGTGCCAGCAGCCAAGGCCAGGTCCATGGC. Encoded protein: CASSQGQVHG. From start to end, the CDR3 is CASSQGQVHGYTF. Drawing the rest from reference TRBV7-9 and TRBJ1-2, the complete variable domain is DTGVSQNPRHKITKRGQNVTFRCDPISEHNRLYWYRQTLGQGPEFLTYFQNEAQLEKSRLLSDRFSAERPKGSFSTLEIQRTEQGDSAMYLCASSQGQVHGYTFGSGTRLTVV.

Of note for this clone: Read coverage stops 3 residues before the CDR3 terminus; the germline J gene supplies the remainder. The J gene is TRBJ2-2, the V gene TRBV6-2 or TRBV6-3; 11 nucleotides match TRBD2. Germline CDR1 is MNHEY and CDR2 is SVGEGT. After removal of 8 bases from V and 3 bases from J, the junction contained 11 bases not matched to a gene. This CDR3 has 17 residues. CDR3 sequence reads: CASHRGLAGGYTGELFF. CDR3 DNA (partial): TGTGCCAGCCACCGGGGTCTAGCGGGAGGTTACACCGGGGAG.